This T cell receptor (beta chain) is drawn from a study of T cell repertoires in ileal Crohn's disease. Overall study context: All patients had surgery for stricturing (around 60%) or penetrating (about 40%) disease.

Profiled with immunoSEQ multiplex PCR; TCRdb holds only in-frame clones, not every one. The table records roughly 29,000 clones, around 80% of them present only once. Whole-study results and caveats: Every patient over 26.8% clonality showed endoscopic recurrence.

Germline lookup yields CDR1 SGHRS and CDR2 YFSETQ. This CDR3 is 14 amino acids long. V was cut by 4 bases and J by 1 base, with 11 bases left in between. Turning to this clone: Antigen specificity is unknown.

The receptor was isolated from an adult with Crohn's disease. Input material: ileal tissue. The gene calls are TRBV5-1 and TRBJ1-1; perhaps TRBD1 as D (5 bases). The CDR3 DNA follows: TGCGCCAGCAGCCGCGGGACGGCGAACACTGAAGCTTTCTTT. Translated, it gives CASSRGTANTEAFF.